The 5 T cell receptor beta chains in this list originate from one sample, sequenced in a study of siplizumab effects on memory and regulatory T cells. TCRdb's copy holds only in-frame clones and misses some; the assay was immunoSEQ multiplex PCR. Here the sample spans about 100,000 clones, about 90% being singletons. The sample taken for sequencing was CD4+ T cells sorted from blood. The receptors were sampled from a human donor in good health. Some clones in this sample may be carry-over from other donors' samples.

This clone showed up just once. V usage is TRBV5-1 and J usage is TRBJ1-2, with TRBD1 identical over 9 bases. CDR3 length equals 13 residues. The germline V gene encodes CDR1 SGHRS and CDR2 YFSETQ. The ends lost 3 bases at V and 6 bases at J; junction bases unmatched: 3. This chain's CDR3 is CASSSGTGNGYTF. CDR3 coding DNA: TGCGCCAGCAGCTCCGGGACAGGGAATGGCTACACCTTC.

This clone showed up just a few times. For the CDR3, the DNA is TGTGCCAGCTCACGGACGCGGGGGACCCAAGAGACCCAGTACTTC. This gives the protein CASSRTRGTQETQYF. The chain recombines TRBV18 with TRBJ2-5; 7 positions agree with TRBD2. CDR3 length: 15 residues. Germline V gene sequence: CDR1 KGHSH, CDR2 LQKENI. V shed 4 bases, J shed 1 base, and the junction held 6 bases outside the gene matches.

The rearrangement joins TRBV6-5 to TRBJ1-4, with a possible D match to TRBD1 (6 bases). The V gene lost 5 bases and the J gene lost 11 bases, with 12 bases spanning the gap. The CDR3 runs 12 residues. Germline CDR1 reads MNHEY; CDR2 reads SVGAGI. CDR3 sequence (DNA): TGTGCCAGCAGTGCTCTCCAGGGGAAACTGTTTTTT. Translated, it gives CASSALQGKLFF.

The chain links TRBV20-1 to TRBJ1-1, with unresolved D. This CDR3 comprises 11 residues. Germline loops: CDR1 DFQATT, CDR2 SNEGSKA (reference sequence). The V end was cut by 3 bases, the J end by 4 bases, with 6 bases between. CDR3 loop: CSARLLTEAFF. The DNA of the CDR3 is TGCAGTGCTAGGTTGCTCACTGAAGCTTTCTTT.

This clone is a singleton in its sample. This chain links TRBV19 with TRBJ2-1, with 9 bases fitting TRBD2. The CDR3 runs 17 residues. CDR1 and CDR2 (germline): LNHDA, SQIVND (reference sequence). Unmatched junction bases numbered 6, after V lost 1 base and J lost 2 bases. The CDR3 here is CASSIGLLAGTYNEQFF. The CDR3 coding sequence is TGTGCCAGTAGTATAGGGCTACTAGCGGGTACCTACAATGAGCAGTTCTTC.